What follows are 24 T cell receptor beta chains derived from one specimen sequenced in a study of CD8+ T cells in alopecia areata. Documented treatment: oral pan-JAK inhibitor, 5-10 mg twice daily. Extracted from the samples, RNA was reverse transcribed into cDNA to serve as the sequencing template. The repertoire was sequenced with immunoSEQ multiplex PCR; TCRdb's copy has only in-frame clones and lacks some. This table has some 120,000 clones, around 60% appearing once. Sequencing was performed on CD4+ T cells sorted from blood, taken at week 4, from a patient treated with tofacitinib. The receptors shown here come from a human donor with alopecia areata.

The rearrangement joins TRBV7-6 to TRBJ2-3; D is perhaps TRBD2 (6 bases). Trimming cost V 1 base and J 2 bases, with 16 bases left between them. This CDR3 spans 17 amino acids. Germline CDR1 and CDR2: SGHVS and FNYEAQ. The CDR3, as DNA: TGTGCCAGCAGCTTAGGGTTGGCGGGGTCTACCACAGATACGCAGTATTTT. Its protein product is CASSLGLAGSTTDTQYF.

In nucleotides, the CDR3 is TGTGCCAGCAGCGCCGACGGGACAGCGGACTACGAGCAGTACTTC. Translation gives CASSADGTADYEQYF. The chain has TRBV9 and TRBJ2-7; 7 nucleotides agree with TRBD1. Germline CDR1 is SGDLS and CDR2 is YYNGEE. The junction had 9 bases not matched to a gene; V was cut back by 3 bases and J by 3 bases. This CDR3 is built from 15 residues.

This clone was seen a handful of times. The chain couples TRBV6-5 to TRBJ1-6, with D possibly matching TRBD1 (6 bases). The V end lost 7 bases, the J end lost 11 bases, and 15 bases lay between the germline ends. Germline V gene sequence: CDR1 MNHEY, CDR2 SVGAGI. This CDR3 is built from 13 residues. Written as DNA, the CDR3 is TGTGCCAGCATGGGGCAGGGGAGTACACCCCTCCACTTT. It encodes CASMGQGSTPLHF.

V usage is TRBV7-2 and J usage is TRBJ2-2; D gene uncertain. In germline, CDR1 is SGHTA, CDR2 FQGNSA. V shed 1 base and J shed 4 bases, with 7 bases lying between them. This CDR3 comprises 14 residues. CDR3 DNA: TGTGCCAGCAGCTTAGACGGCCTCACCGGGGAGCTGTTTTTT. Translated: CASSLDGLTGELFF.

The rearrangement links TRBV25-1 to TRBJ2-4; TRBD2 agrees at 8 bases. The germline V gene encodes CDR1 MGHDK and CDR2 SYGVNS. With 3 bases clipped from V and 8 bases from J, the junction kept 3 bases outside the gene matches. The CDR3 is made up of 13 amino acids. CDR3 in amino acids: CASSEGLGDIQYF. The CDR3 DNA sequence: TGTGCCAGCAGTGAGGGACTAGGGGACATTCAGTACTTC. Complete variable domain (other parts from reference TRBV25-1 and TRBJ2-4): EADIYQTPRYLVIGTGKKITLECSQTMGHDKMYWYQQDPGMELHLIHYSYGVNSTEKGDLSSESTVSRIRTEHFPLTLESARPSHTSQYLCASSEGLGDIQYFGAGTRLSVL.

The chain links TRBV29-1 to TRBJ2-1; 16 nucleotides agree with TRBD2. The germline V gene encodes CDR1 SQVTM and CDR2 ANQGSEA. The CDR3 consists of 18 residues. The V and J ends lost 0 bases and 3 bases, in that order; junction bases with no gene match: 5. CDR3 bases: TGCAGCGTTGAAGAACCGGGACTAGCGGGGGGGCGCTACAATGAGCAGTTCTTC. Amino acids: CSVEEPGLAGGRYNEQFF.

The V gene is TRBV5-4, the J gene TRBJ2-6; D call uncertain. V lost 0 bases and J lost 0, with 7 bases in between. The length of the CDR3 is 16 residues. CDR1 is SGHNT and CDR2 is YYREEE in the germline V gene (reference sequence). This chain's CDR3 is CASSLVKDSGANVLTF. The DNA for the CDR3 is TGTGCCAGCAGCTTGGTGAAAGACTCTGGGGCCAACGTCCTGACTTTC.

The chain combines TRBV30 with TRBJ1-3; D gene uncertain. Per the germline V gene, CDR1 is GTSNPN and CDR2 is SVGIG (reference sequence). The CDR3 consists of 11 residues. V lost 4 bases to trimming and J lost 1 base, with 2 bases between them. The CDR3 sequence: CAWKSGNTIYF. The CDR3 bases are TGTGCCTGGAAATCTGGAAACACCATATATTTT.

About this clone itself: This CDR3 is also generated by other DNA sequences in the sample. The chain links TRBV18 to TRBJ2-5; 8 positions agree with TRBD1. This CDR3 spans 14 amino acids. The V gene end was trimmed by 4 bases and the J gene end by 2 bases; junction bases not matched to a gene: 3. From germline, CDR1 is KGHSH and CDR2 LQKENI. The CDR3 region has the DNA TGTGCCAGCTCACGGGGGACAGGTCAAGAGACCCAGTACTTC. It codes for CASSRGTGQETQYF. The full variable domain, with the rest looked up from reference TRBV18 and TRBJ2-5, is NAGVMQNPRHLVRRRGQEARLRCSPMKGHSHVYWYRQLPEEGLKFMVYLQKENIIDESGMPKERFSAEFPKEGPSILRIQQVVRGDSAAYFCASSRGTGQETQYFGPGTRLLVL.

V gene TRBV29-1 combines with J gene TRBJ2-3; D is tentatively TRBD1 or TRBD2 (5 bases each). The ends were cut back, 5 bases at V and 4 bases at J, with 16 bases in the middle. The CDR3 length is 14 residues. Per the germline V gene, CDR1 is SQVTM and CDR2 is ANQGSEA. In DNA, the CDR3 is TGCAGCGTTCTAAGGGGACGGCAATCAGATACGCAGTATTTT. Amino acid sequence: CSVLRGRQSDTQYF.

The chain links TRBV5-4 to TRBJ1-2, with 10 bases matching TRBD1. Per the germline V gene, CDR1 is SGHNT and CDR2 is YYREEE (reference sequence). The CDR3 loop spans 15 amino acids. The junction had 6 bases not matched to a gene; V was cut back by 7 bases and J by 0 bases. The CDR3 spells CASSLGTGANYGYTF. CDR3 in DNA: TGTGCCAGCTCCCTGGGGACAGGGGCTAACTATGGCTACACCTTC.

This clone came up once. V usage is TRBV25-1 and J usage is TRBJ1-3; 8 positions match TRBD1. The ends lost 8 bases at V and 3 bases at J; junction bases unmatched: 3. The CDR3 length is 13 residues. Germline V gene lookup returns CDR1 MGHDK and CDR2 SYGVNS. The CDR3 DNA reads TGTGCCAGCCGGGGACAGGATGGAAACACCATATATTTT. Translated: CASRGQDGNTIYF.

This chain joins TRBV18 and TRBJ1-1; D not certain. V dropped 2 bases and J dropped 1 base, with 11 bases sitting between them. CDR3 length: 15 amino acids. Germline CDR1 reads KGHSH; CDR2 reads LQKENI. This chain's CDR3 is CASSPVSPGNTEAFF. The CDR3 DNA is TGTGCCAGCTCACCAGTTTCCCCTGGGAACACTGAAGCTTTCTTT.

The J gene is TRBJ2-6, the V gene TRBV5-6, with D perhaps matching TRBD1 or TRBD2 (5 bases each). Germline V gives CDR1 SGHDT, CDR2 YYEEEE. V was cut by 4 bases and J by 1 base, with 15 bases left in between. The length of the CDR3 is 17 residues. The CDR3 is CASSGGPAGSGANVLTF. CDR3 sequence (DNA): TGTGCCAGCAGCGGGGGACCCGCCGGTTCTGGGGCCAACGTCCTGACTTTC.

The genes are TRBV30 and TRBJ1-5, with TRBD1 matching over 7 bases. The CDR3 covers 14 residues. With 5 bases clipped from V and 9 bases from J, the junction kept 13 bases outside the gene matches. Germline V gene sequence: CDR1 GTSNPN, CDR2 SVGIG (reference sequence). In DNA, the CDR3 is TGTGCCTGGGTAAAACAGGGGCAACTTGGGCCCCAGCATTTT. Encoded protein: CAWVKQGQLGPQHF.

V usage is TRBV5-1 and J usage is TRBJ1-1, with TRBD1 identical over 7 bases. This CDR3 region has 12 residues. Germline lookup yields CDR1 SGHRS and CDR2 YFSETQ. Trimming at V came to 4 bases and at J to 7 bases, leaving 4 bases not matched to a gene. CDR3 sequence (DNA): TGCGCCAGCAGCATTGGGACAGATGAAGCTTTCTTT. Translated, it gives CASSIGTDEAFF.

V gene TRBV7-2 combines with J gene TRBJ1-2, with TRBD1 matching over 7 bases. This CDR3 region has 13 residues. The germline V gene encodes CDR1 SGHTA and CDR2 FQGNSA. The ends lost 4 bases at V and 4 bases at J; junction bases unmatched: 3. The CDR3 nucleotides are TGTGCCAGCAGCTCCAGGGGGATCTATGGCTACACCTTC. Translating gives CASSSRGIYGYTF. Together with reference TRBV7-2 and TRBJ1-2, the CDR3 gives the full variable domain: GAGVSQSPSNKVTEKGKDVELRCDPISGHTALYWYRQSLGQGLEFLIYFQGNSAPDKSGLPSDRFSAERTGGSVSTLTIQRTQQEDSAVYLCASSSRGIYGYTFGSGTRLTVV.

The chain's CDR3 is CASSLTWGAQHF. CDR3 DNA: TGTGCCAGCAGCTTGACCTGGGGAGCCCAGCATTTT. The chain has TRBV7-2 and TRBJ1-5; unclear D gene. The V end was cut by 3 bases, the J end by 11 bases, with 11 bases between. The length of the CDR3 is 12 residues. Germline CDR1 and CDR2: SGHTA and FQGNSA.

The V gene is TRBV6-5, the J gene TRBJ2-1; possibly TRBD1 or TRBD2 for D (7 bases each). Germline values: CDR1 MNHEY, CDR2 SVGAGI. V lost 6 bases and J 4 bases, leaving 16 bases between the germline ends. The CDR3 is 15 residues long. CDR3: CASSQGEGGYNEQFF. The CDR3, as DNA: TGTGCCAGCAGCCAGGGGGAGGGGGGATACAATGAGCAGTTCTTC.

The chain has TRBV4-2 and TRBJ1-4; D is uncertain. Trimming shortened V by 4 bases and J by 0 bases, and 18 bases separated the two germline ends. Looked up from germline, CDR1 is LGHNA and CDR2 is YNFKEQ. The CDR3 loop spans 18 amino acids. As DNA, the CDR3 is TGTGCCAGCAGCCCACATAATGCAGCATTAGCAACTAATGAAAAACTGTTTTTT. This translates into CASSPHNAALATNEKLFF.

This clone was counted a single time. CDR3 bases: TGTGCCAGCAGTTACAGGGCGGACACTGAAGCTTTCTTT. Encoded protein: CASSYRADTEAFF. V gene TRBV6-5 combines with J gene TRBJ1-1; D gene unclear. This CDR3 has 13 residues. V shed 2 bases and J shed 3 bases, with 7 bases lying between them. Germline CDR1 and CDR2: MNHEY and SVGAGI.

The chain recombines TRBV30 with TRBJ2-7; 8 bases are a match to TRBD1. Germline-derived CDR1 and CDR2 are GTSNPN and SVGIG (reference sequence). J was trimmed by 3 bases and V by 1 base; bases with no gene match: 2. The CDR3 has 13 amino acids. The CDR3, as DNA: TGTGCCTGGAGTGGACAGGGGTTCTACGAGCAGTACTTC. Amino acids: CAWSGQGFYEQYF.

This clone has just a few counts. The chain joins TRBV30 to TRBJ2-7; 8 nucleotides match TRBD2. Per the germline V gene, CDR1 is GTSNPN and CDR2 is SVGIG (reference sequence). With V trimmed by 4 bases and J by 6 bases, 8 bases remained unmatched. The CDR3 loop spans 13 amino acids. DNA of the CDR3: TGTGCCTGGAACCGGGGGGGGAGTCTCGAGCAGTACTTC. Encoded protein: CAWNRGGSLEQYF.

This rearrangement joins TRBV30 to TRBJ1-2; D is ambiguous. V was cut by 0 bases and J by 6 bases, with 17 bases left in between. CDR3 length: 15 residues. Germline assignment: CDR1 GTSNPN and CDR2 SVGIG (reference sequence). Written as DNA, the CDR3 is TGTGCCTGGAGTGTCGAGGGTTTTATTATGAATGGCTACACCTTC. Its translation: CAWSVEGFIMNGYTF.